This T cell receptor (beta chain) was identified during a study of radiotherapy plus CTLA-4 blockade in lung cancer. Background on the study: An objective response was seen in around a sixth of patients, and disease control in around 33%. Overall study results and limits: Early shifts in blood T cell clones, with interferon-beta, reportedly predicted response best.

Worth noting for this clone: The antigen is not known.

The CDR3 is made up of 16 amino acids. J gave up 7 bases and V 2 bases, and 8 bases lay outside the gene matches. CDR1 and CDR2 from the germline V gene are MNHEY and SVGAGI. Repertoires were generated with immunoSEQ multiplex PCR, while TCRdb's copy carries only in-frame clones and drops some. The table records 51,000 or so clones, approximately 76% of them present only once. J is TRBJ1-5 and V is TRBV6-5, with 10 bases aligning to TRBD1. Sequences were derived from peripheral blood, sampled from a patient treated with radiotherapy plus ipilimumab. The sequence was collected from a human donor with non-small cell lung cancer who had stable disease on radiotherapy plus ipilimumab. In nucleotides, the CDR3 is TGTGCCAGCAGTTACCGCGGACAGGGGGTGGAACAGCCCCAGCATTTT. It encodes CASSYRGQGVEQPQHF.